This T cell receptor (beta chain) was profiled in a study of CD8 T cells in Susac syndrome. 0.5 to 1 ug RNA was reverse transcribed with random hexamers. Each CDR3 protein is one row after TCRdb ran MiXCR on the immunoSEQ multiplex PCR reads. This sample has approximately 170,000 distinct CDR3 sequences, with about 90% found just once. This CDR3 contains 13 residues. The germline gives CDR1 LGHDT, CDR2 YNNKEL (reference sequence). V shed 4 bases and J shed 5 bases, with 11 bases lying between them. The sequenced material came from CD4+ T cells from PBMCs. The sequence was collected from a human donor in good health. The chain is built from TRBV3-1 and TRBJ2-5, with D unclear. The CDR3 loop reads CASSRTREETQYF. In DNA form, the CDR3 reads TGTGCCAGCAGCCGAACCCGCGAGGAGACCCAGTACTTC.